Detailed here is one T cell receptor beta chain. The entry originates in a study of T cells in women clearing cervical HPV infection. At the level of the study: Blood came at first lesion visit for cases, post-clearance for controls.

The table came from immunoSEQ multiplex PCR; TCRdb's copy has only in-frame clones and leaves some out. The data show about 22,000 clones, and the top ten clones hold about 12%. The TCR originated in a woman aged 18 to 75 with a cervical HPV16 infection that either progressed to CIN3+ or cleared (not recorded which). Sequencing was carried out using blood buffy coat.

The sequenced part of the CDR3 DNA is TGTGCCAGCAGCCCTGATTTAGTTTTGAACAATGAG. Residues: CASSPDLVLNNE. The whole CDR3 reads CASSPDLVLNNEQFF. This rearrangement joins TRBV7-3 to TRBJ2-1; D uncertain. Coverage ceases 3 residues before the CDR3 finishes, and the germline J gene fills in the end. V was cut by 5 bases and J by 5 bases, with 16 bases left in between. Germline values: CDR1 SGHTA, CDR2 FQGTGA. The CDR3 spans 15 residues.